This note documents a single T cell receptor beta chain sequence. The target antigen is unknown. These data come from a study of sequential checkpoint blockade in melanoma. Study background: TCRβ was sequenced from DNA of some 89 pretreatment tumors. Approximately 20 patients had tumor biopsies before treatment and at week 13.

General study findings and limits: In arm A, pretreatment tumor clonality was associated with response.

Using immunoSEQ multiplex PCR, the repertoire was profiled, and TCRdb retains in-frame clones only, with some absent. The sample lists 35,000 to 40,000 clones, roughly a third occurring once. The ends lost 2 bases at V and 7 bases at J; junction bases unmatched: 10. Germline V CDR1 and CDR2: MDHEN, SYDVKM. This CDR3 region has 17 residues. The treatment here: randomized to nivolumab then ipilimumab (arm A) or the reverse (arm B). The TCR sequence derives from a human donor with melanoma. J is TRBJ2-1 and V is TRBV28; 11 bases are shared with TRBD2. The starting material was tumor tissue (inferred from file names), obtained from a patient given nivolumab and ipilimumab in sequence. Written as DNA, the CDR3 is TGTGCCAGCAGTTTAGTGTCTAGCGGGAGGTTAGTGAATGAGCAGTTCTTC. This gives the protein CASSLVSSGRLVNEQFF.